Listed here are 30 T cell receptor beta chains from one sample, sequenced in a study of blood T cell repertoires in COVID-19 (dated by TCRdb to the early 2020s). The library was prepared using the immunoSEQ multiplex PCR assay. The source is immuneACCESS, and TCRdb retained only in-frame sequences with V and J called. Part of the clones is not carried over; for the studies checked, unresolved V genes explain less than half of this, and the remainder is unexplained. The sample table holds fewer than 150,000 clones, of which over 70% were seen once. Approximately 2.5% of the sample comes from the top ten. Sequenced material: peripheral blood. The receptors originated from a man between 65 and 79 years old with acute or convalescent COVID-19.

This clone was counted between two and nine times. Other DNA sequences in the sample encode the same CDR3. This CDR3 reads CASSYSTGYYGYTF. The CDR3 DNA reads as TGTGCCAGCAGTTACTCGACAGGGTACTATGGCTACACCTTC. The chain recombines TRBV6-2 or TRBV6-3 with TRBJ1-2; 7 nucleotides match TRBD1. CDR1 is MNHEY, CDR2 SVGEGT, per germline. The CDR3 contains 14 residues. V shed 0 bases and J 3 bases; nucleotides not matched to a gene: 1.

Only a few counts were recorded for this clone. As DNA, the CDR3 is TGTGCCAGTAGTATAGTGCCAGCGATAATCTATCAGCCCCAGCATTTT. Its protein is CASSIVPAIIYQPQHF. This chain joins TRBV19 and TRBJ1-5; D gene uncertain. The CDR3 consists of 16 residues. Germline CDR1 and CDR2: LNHDA and SQIVND (reference sequence). The V end lost 1 base, the J end lost 5 bases, and 15 bases lay between the germline ends.

The V call is TRBV5-6, the J call TRBJ1-6, with TRBD1 identical over 10 bases. This CDR3 has 13 amino acids. V shed 5 bases and J 11 bases; nucleotides not matched to a gene: 4. Germline V gene data show CDR1 as SGHDT and CDR2 as YYEEEE. The CDR3 bases are TGTGCCAGCAGGGGACAGGGGATGACACCCCTCCACTTT. It translates to CASRGQGMTPLHF.

DNA for the CDR3: TGCGCCAGCAGTTCCACCGGGACAGCTTACGAGCAGTACTTC. As protein: CASSSTGTAYEQYF. V and J are TRBV23-1 and TRBJ2-7; 7 nucleotides align to TRBD1. TRBV23-1 is an ORF; its function is uncertain. CDR3 size: 14 residues. V trimming: 5 bases; J trimming: 4 bases; junction bases outside the gene matches: 8.

This chain connects TRBV19 to TRBJ2-3, with TRBD2 identical over 14 bases. The CDR3 consists of 15 residues. Germline CDR1 reads LNHDA; CDR2 reads SQIVND (reference sequence). The ends lost 8 bases at V and 4 bases at J; junction bases unmatched: 5. In nucleotides, the CDR3 is TGTGCCAGTCGCCCGGGACTAGCGGGAGCAGATACGCAGTATTTT. Its protein is CASRPGLAGADTQYF.

This clone was counted only a few times. V is TRBV11-1 and J is TRBJ1-4; D remains unclear. Germline V gene sequence: CDR1 SGHAT, CDR2 FQDESV (reference sequence). This CDR3 spans 15 amino acids. V lost 2 bases to trimming and J lost 4 bases, with 11 bases between them. CDR3: CASSLRGKYNEKLFF. The CDR3 nucleotides read TGTGCCAGCAGCTTACGAGGGAAGTATAATGAAAAACTGTTTTTT.

The chain links TRBV7-2 to TRBJ2-7; 11 nucleotides align to TRBD2. Trimming removed 3 bases from V and 0 bases from J; junction bases left unmatched: 1. Germline CDR1 SGHTA, CDR2 FQGNSA. The CDR3 has 15 residues. CDR3 sequence reads: CASSLTSGASYEQYF. The CDR3 region has the DNA TGTGCCAGCAGCTTGACTAGCGGGGCCTCCTACGAGCAGTACTTC. The variable domain in full, with the rest retrieved from reference TRBV7-2 and TRBJ2-7, is GAGVSQSPSNKVTEKGKDVELRCDPISGHTALYWYRQSLGQGLEFLIYFQGNSAPDKSGLPSDRFSAERTGGSVSTLTIQRTQQEDSAVYLCASSLTSGASYEQYFGPGTRLTVT.

This sequence joins TRBV6-6 and TRBJ2-3; 7 bases are a match to TRBD1. This CDR3 is 16 amino acids long. Germline CDR1 and CDR2: MNHNY and SVGAGI (reference sequence). Germline trimming cut 2 bases from V and 5 bases from J; bases unmatched to any gene: 10. CDR3 nucleotides: TGTGCCAGCAGTTACGAGGGGGCGGATATCGGAGATACGCAGTATTTT. Protein sequence: CASSYEGADIGDTQYF.

The chain has TRBV4-1 and TRBJ1-2; TRBD1 is a possible D gene (5 bases). Germline V gives CDR1 MGHRA, CDR2 YSYEKL. The CDR3 totals 15 residues. V lost 1 base to trimming and J lost 3 bases, with 12 bases between them. This chain's CDR3 is CASSQGRGEDYGYTF. The CDR3 DNA reads TGCGCCAGCAGCCAAGGGAGAGGGGAGGACTATGGCTACACCTTC.

The chain joins TRBV7-9 to TRBJ1-2; possibly TRBD1 for D (5 bases). V was shortened by 0 bases and J by 1 base, with 12 bases between the two germline ends. In germline, CDR1 is SEHNR, CDR2 FQNEAQ (reference sequence). The CDR3 loop spans 16 amino acids. CDR3 DNA: TGTGCCAGCAGCTTAGCGTCGGCGACAGATAACTATGGCTACACCTTC. Translating it yields CASSLASATDNYGYTF.

The chain joins TRBV11-2 to TRBJ1-4, with 7 bases aligning to TRBD1. The CDR3 loop spans 14 amino acids. Trimming at V came to 6 bases and at J to 7 bases, leaving 8 bases not matched to a gene. Looked up from germline, CDR1 is SGHAT and CDR2 is FQNNGV. CDR3 nucleotide sequence: TGTGCCAGCAGACTTACAGGGGCCGTTGAAAAACTGTTTTTT. Translated, it gives CASRLTGAVEKLFF.

The V and J genes are TRBV24-1 and TRBJ1-2; 11 bases align to TRBD1. This CDR3 comprises 15 residues. V was clipped by 4 bases and J by 6 bases; unmatched bases: 6. Germline V CDR1 and CDR2: KGHDR, SFDVKD. As DNA, the CDR3 is TGTGCCACCAGTGACTCTCGGACAGGGGGCAATGGCTACACCTTC. Translating gives CATSDSRTGGNGYTF.

V gene TRBV10-3 combines with J gene TRBJ2-3; 8 positions match TRBD1. Germline V gene data show CDR1 as ENHRY and CDR2 as SYGVKD. The V segment lost 7 bases and the J segment 6 bases; nucleotides outside the gene matches: 9. This CDR3 is built from 14 residues. CDR3 coding DNA: TGTGCCATCAAAGCGCAGGGGGCATGGGATACGCAGTATTTT. Translation gives CAIKAQGAWDTQYF.

This clone occurred a few times. J is TRBJ2-7 and V is TRBV5-4; D uncertain. V lost 5 bases, J lost 4 bases, and 10 bases lay in between. Looked up from germline, CDR1 is SGHNT and CDR2 is YYREEE (reference sequence). This CDR3 comprises 12 residues. The CDR3 here is CASSTPGYEQYF. DNA of the CDR3: TGTGCCAGCAGTACCCCCGGGTACGAGCAGTACTTC.

The chain combines TRBV6-2 or TRBV6-3 with TRBJ1-5, with a tentative D call TRBD1 (6 bases). The V gene's germline CDR1 is MNHEY and CDR2 SVGEGT. V was shortened by 3 bases and J by 3 bases, with 12 bases between the two germline ends. CDR3 length: 15 residues. CDR3 in DNA: TGTGCCAGCAGTTATTCCAGGGGAGTCAATCAGCCCCAGCATTTT. Translation gives CASSYSRGVNQPQHF.

The chain recombines TRBV5-1 with TRBJ1-1; 7 bases agree with TRBD1. This CDR3 is 15 amino acids long. V trimming: 0 bases; J trimming: 1 base; junction bases outside the gene matches: 3. Germline assignment: CDR1 SGHRS and CDR2 YFSETQ. The CDR3 loop is CASSLEPGGNTEAFF. The CDR3 DNA is TGCGCCAGCAGCTTGGAACCAGGGGGGAACACTGAAGCTTTCTTT.

The chain uses TRBV2 and TRBJ2-7; perhaps TRBD1 as D (5 bases). Per the germline V gene, CDR1 is SNHLY and CDR2 is FYNNEI. The CDR3 covers 11 residues. Trimming removed 8 bases at V and 6 bases at J, with 11 bases between. CDR3 in amino acids: CASDSSPEQYF. CDR3 in DNA: TGTGCCAGCGACAGTTCCCCCGAGCAGTACTTC.

This clone has at least ten counts. The chain links TRBV19 to TRBJ2-7; a weak D match, TRBD2 (6 bases). Trimming removed 5 bases from V and 6 bases from J, with 23 bases in between. CDR3 length: 16 amino acids. From germline, CDR1 is LNHDA and CDR2 SQIVND (reference sequence). The CDR3 spells CASSRDVGGALPEQYF. The CDR3 nucleotides read TGTGCCAGTAGTCGCGATGTTGGCGGGGCGTTGCCCGAGCAGTACTTC. Full variable domain (remainder filled in from reference TRBV19 and TRBJ2-7): DGGITQSPKYLFRKEGQNVTLSCEQNLNHDAMYWYRQDPGQGLRLIYYSQIVNDFQKGDIAEGYSVSREKKESFPLTVTSAQKNPTAFYLCASSRDVGGALPEQYFGPGTRLTVT.

The rearrangement links TRBV10-3 to TRBJ1-3; no reliable D call. V lost 4 bases and J 3 bases, leaving 13 bases between the germline ends. The CDR3 covers 15 residues. Looked up from germline, CDR1 is ENHRY and CDR2 is SYGVKD. This chain's CDR3 is CAISGNRENGNTIYF. The CDR3 coding sequence is TGTGCCATCAGTGGGAACCGGGAAAATGGAAACACCATATATTTT.

This chain links TRBV29-1 with TRBJ1-2, with D tentatively TRBD1 (6 bases). The CDR3 is 11 residues long. V lost 0 bases and J lost 8, with 7 bases in between. The germline gives CDR1 SQVTM, CDR2 ANQGSEA. The CDR3 DNA is TGCAGCGTTGAAGACAGGGGCGGCTACACCTTC. Its translation is CSVEDRGGYTF.

The genes are TRBV20-1 and TRBJ1-6; D is ambiguous. The CDR3 loop spans 14 amino acids. The V and J ends lost 3 bases and 8 bases respectively, with 14 bases between them. CDR1 DFQATT and CDR2 SNEGSKA come from the germline V gene (reference sequence). CDR3 sequence: CSASQAVFDSPLHF. The CDR3 region has the DNA TGCAGTGCTAGTCAAGCCGTTTTTGATTCACCCCTCCACTTT.

This sequence joins TRBV11-3 and TRBJ2-1; 14 positions agree with TRBD2. This CDR3 is built from 16 residues. V trimming: 1 base; J trimming: 5 bases; junction bases outside the gene matches: 1. CDR1 SGHNT and CDR2 YENEEA come from the germline V gene. The CDR3: CASSLAGLAGDNEQFF. DNA for the CDR3: TGTGCCAGCAGCTTAGCGGGACTAGCGGGGGACAATGAGCAGTTCTTC.

This sequence joins TRBV5-1 and TRBJ2-5; weak D call: TRBD1 (6 bases). Deletions cut 4 bases from V and 1 base from J, with 14 bases between. The V gene's germline CDR1 is SGHRS and CDR2 YFSETQ. The CDR3 spans 15 residues. As DNA, the CDR3 is TGCGCCAGCAGCCCCGGACAGTCAACCCAAGAGACCCAGTACTTC. Translating gives CASSPGQSTQETQYF.

This clone was recorded a few times. V usage is TRBV24-1 and J usage is TRBJ1-4; 11 bases are shared with TRBD1. Germline CDR1 and CDR2: KGHDR and SFDVKD. The V gene end was trimmed by 5 bases and the J gene end by 0 bases; junction bases not matched to a gene: 4. CDR3 length: 17 residues. The CDR3 loop is CATSGPGQGATNEKLFF. The CDR3, as DNA: TGTGCCACCAGTGGTCCGGGACAGGGGGCAACTAATGAAAAACTGTTTTTT.

The V call is TRBV7-2, the J call TRBJ1-6; tentatively, D is TRBD1 (5 bases). V was pared by 7 bases and J by 9 bases, with 16 bases between. CDR3 length: 14 residues. In germline, CDR1 is SGHTA, CDR2 FQGNSA. CDR3 nucleotides: TGTGCCAGCAACCCCCAGGGATGGGGTTCACCCCTCCACTTT. Amino acids: CASNPQGWGSPLHF.

This chain uses TRBV4-3 with TRBJ1-4; a possible D gene is TRBD1 (6 bases). Trimming cost V 4 bases and J 0 bases, with 18 bases left between them. Germline CDR1 LGHNA, CDR2 YSLEER. The CDR3 runs to 18 residues. CDR3 sequence (DNA): TGCGCCAGCAGCCCCCAGGGGCAGTTTGTGGCAACTAATGAAAAACTGTTTTTT. This translates into CASSPQGQFVATNEKLFF.

The chain combines TRBV19 with TRBJ2-7; a weak D match, TRBD2 (5 bases). V was trimmed by 2 bases and J by 1 base, leaving 18 bases between them. The CDR3 extends over 17 amino acids. Germline V gene lookup returns CDR1 LNHDA and CDR2 SQIVND (reference sequence). The CDR3 region is CASSISPSGRGSYEQYF. The CDR3 DNA reads as TGTGCCAGTAGTATAAGCCCCTCGGGCAGAGGGTCCTACGAGCAGTACTTC.

The gene calls are TRBV7-2 and TRBJ1-1, with D uncertain. CDR3 size: 15 residues. Germline V gene data show CDR1 as SGHTA and CDR2 as FQGNSA. The V end was cut by 0 bases, the J end by 2 bases, with 10 bases between. CDR3 sequence reads: CASSLAVISNTEAFF. The CDR3 bases are TGTGCCAGCAGCTTAGCTGTGATTAGTAACACTGAAGCTTTCTTT.

This clone showed up just a few times. One end of the junction is discordant with germline, which a read error may explain. The chain couples TRBV4-3 to TRBJ1-2; TRBD1 matches at 9 bases. Germline CDR1 LGHNA, CDR2 YSLEER. CDR3 length: 14 residues. In DNA form, the CDR3 reads TGCGCCAGCAGCCAAGATCAGTTCGGAGGACAGGGGTCCTTC. Translation: CASSQDQFGGQGSF.

The J gene is TRBJ1-2, the V gene TRBV5-4, with 7 bases matching TRBD1. Unmatched junction bases numbered 3, after V lost 0 bases and J lost 4 bases. The CDR3 has 14 residues. The germline CDR1 and CDR2 sequences are SGHNT and YYREEE (reference sequence). In nucleotides, the CDR3 is TGTGCCAGCAGCTTGGGACAGGGTTTCTATGGCTACACCTTC. This sequence encodes CASSLGQGFYGYTF.